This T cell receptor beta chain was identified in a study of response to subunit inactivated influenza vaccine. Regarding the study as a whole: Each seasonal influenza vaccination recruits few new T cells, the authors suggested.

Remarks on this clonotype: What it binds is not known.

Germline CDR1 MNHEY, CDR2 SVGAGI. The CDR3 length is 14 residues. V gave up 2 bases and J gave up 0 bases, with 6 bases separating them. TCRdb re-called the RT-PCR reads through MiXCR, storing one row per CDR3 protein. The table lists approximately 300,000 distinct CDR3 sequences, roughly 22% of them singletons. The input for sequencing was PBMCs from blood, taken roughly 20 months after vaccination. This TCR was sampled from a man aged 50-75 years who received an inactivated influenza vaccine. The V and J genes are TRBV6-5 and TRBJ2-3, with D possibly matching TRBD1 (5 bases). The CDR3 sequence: CASSYDSSTDTQYF. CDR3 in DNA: TGTGCCAGCAGTTACGACAGCAGCACAGATACGCAGTATTTT.